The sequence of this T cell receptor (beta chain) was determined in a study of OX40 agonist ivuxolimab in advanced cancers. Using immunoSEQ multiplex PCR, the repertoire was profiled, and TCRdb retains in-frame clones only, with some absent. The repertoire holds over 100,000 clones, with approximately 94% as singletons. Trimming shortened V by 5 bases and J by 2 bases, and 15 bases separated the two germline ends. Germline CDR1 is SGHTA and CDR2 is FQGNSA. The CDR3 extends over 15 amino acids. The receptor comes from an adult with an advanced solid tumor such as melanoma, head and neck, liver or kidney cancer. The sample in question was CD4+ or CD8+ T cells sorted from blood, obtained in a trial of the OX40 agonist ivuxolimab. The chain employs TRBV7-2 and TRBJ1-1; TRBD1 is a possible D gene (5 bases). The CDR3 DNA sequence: TGTGCCAGCAGCCAAAAAATCAGGGTTAACACTGAAGCTTTCTTT. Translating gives CASSQKIRVNTEAFF. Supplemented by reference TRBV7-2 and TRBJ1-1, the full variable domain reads GAGVSQSPSNKVTEKGKDVELRCDPISGHTALYWYRQSLGQGLEFLIYFQGNSAPDKSGLPSDRFSAERTGGSVSTLTIQRTQQEDSAVYLCASSQKIRVNTEAFFGQGTRLTVV.